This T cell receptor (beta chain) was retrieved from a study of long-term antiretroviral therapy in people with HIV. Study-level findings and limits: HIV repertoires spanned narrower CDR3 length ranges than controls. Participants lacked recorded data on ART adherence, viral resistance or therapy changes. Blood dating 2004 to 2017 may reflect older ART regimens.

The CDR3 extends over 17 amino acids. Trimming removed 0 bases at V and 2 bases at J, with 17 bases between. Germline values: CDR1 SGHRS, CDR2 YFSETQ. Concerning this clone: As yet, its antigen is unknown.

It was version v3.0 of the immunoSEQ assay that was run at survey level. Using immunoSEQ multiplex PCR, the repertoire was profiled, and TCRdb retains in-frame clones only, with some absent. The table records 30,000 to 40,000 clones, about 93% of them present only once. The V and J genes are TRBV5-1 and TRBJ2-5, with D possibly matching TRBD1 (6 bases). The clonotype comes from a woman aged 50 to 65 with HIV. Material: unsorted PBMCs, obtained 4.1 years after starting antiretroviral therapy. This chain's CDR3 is CASSLEGDPERQETQYF. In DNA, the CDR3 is TGCGCCAGCAGCTTGGAGGGGGACCCCGAGCGTCAAGAGACCCAGTACTTC. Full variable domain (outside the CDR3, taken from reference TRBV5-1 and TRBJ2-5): KAGVTQTPRYLIKTRGQQVTLSCSPISGHRSVSWYQQTPGQGLQFLFEYFSETQRNKGNFPGRFSGRQFSNSRSEMNVSTLELGDSALYLCASSLEGDPERQETQYFGPGTRLLVL.